This entry lists 13 T cell receptor beta chains sequenced from one sample in a study of CD8+ T cells in alopecia areata (dated by TCRdb to between 2018 and 2020). What this sample's time point label stands for: more than three weeks on oral tofacitinib. The sample's treatment or condition label is to be understood as: oral pan-JAK inhibitor, 5-10 mg twice daily. Library preparation was by the immunoSEQ multiplex PCR assay. For TCR sequencing, RNA was extracted from every sample and reverse transcribed into cDNA to serve as template. TCRdb obtained this table from immuneACCESS and retained in-frame rearrangements with V and J assigned. These tables miss some clones; where compared with another copy, unresolved V genes account for less than half of the shortfall, and the remainder is unexplained. Recorded for this sample are 110,000 to 150,000 clones; roughly 50% of them occurred a single time. The top ten clones comprise approximately 15% of the sample.

The specimen comprised CD8+ T cells sorted from blood, sampled at week 4, from a patient treated with tofacitinib. Source of these receptors: a human donor with alopecia areata.

V is TRBV6-1 and J is TRBJ1-2, with no clear D. The CDR3 is 13 residues long. V lost 4 bases, J lost 5 bases, and 11 bases lay in between. The germline gives CDR1 MNHNS, CDR2 SASEGT. This CDR3 is CASSGTEPYGYTF. The CDR3, as DNA: TGTGCCAGCAGTGGAACAGAACCATATGGCTACACCTTC.

The table lists this clone with a few counts. The V and J genes are TRBV5-4 and TRBJ2-5; D call uncertain. Deletions cut 0 bases from V and 2 bases from J, with 11 bases between. The CDR3 is 15 residues long. Germline V gives CDR1 SGHNT, CDR2 YYREEE (reference sequence). CDR3 protein: CASSLEQGSQETQYF. The DNA of the CDR3 is TGTGCCAGCAGCTTGGAACAAGGTTCACAAGAGACCCAGTACTTC.

This clone has more than one count but fewer than ten. The chain employs TRBV5-6 and TRBJ2-4, with D uncertain. CDR3 length equals 14 residues. Germline V lookup: CDR1 SGHDT, CDR2 YYEEEE. The ends were cut back, 2 bases at V and 0 bases at J, with 6 bases in the middle. CDR3 sequence: CASSFAEAKNIQYF. The CDR3 nucleotides read TGTGCCAGCAGCTTTGCAGAAGCCAAAAACATTCAGTACTTC. The variable domain in full, completed from reference TRBV5-6 and TRBJ2-4, reads DAGVTQSPTHLIKTRGQQVTLRCSPKSGHDTVSWYQQALGQGPQFIFQYYEEEERQRGNFPDRFSGHQFPNYSSELNVNALLLGDSALYLCASSFAEAKNIQYFGAGTRLSVL.

The J gene is TRBJ2-7, the V gene TRBV27, with a possible D match to TRBD2 (5 bases). Germline values: CDR1 MNHEY, CDR2 SMNVEV (reference sequence). V shed 8 bases and J shed 3 bases, with 14 bases lying between them. The CDR3 extends over 13 amino acids. The CDR3 DNA reads TGTGCCAGCTCGACCGGGGTTCACTACGAGCAGTACTTC. It is translated as CASSTGVHYEQYF.

This clone was seen a handful of times. This chain connects TRBV7-9 to TRBJ1-6; D unresolved. From germline, CDR1 is SEHNR and CDR2 FQNEAQ (reference sequence). With 4 bases removed from V and 10 bases from J, the gap between germline ends came to 8 bases. The CDR3 totals 12 residues. The CDR3 loop is CASSSTGSPLHF. CDR3 bases: TGTGCCAGCAGCTCGACGGGGTCACCCCTCCACTTT. Using reference TRBV7-9 and TRBJ1-6 for the parts outside the CDR3, the full variable domain is DTGVSQNPRHKITKRGQNVTFRCDPISEHNRLYWYRQTLGQGPEFLTYFQNEAQLEKSRLLSDRFSAERPKGSFSTLEIQRTEQGDSAMYLCASSSTGSPLHFGNGTRLTVT.

Turning to this clone: Different DNA sequences within this sample yield the same CDR3. The gene calls are TRBV6-5 and TRBJ1-1; D is unclear. Germline V gives CDR1 MNHEY, CDR2 SVGAGI. Trimming removed 0 bases from V and 2 bases from J, with 7 bases in between. This CDR3 spans 14 amino acids. The chain's CDR3 is CASSYSEGNTEAFF. CDR3 sequence (DNA): TGTGCCAGCAGTTACTCAGAGGGTAACACTGAAGCTTTCTTT.

The chain is built from TRBV27 and TRBJ2-3, with unresolved D. The CDR3 consists of 15 residues. CDR1 is MNHEY, CDR2 SMNVEV, per germline (reference sequence). Trimming left V 5 bases short and J 0 bases short, with 12 bases between. The chain's CDR3 is CASSLQDSSTDTQYF. DNA of the CDR3: TGTGCCAGCAGTCTGCAGGATTCTAGCACAGATACGCAGTATTTT.

This sequence joins TRBV9 and TRBJ2-4; the D call may be TRBD1 or TRBD2 (5 bases each). From germline, CDR1 is SGDLS and CDR2 YYNGEE. Trimming cost V 4 bases and J 6 bases, with 8 bases left between them. The CDR3 covers 12 residues. The CDR3 reads CASSPGGNIQYF. The CDR3 nucleotides are TGTGCCAGCAGCCCTGGGGGAAACATTCAGTACTTC.

The chain has TRBV2 and TRBJ2-7; no definite D call. Germline V gives CDR1 SNHLY, CDR2 FYNNEI. The CDR3 contains 10 residues. V lost 8 bases to trimming and J lost 3 bases, with 5 bases between them. CDR3 sequence (DNA): TGTGCCAGCGCAGGCTACGAGCAGTACTTC. This gives the protein CASAGYEQYF. Full variable domain (outside the CDR3, taken from reference TRBV2 and TRBJ2-7): EPEVTQTPSHQVTQMGQEVILRCVPISNHLYFYWYRQILGQKVEFLVSFYNNEISEKSEIFDDQFSVERPDGSNFTLKIRSTKLEDSAMYFCASAGYEQYFGPGTRLTVT.

V gene TRBV5-1 combines with J gene TRBJ2-3; either TRBD1 or TRBD2 may supply D (5 bases each). The germline V gene has CDR1 SGHRS and CDR2 YFSETQ. Trimming stripped 4 bases from V and 0 bases from J, with 15 bases between. This CDR3 has 16 residues. In nucleotides, the CDR3 is TGCGCCAGCAGCACGGGACCGCGGGTTAGCACAGATACGCAGTATTTT. Its protein is CASSTGPRVSTDTQYF.

The V and J genes are TRBV5-4 and TRBJ2-3; 7 nucleotides align to TRBD1. Germline CDR1 is SGHNT and CDR2 is YYREEE (reference sequence). The CDR3 runs 15 residues. Trimming cost V 4 bases and J 2 bases; bases outside gene matches: 7. For the CDR3, the DNA is TGTGCCAGCAGCCAACAGGGGTCCTACACAGATACGCAGTATTTT. Translated: CASSQQGSYTDTQYF.

This clone was observed a handful of times. This chain uses TRBV5-6 with TRBJ2-5; no reliable D call. The CDR3 has 12 residues. The V gene lost 6 bases and the J gene lost 5 bases, with 11 bases spanning the gap. Germline lookup yields CDR1 SGHDT and CDR2 YYEEEE. The DNA of the CDR3 is TGTGCCAGCACCAACATGGGGGAGACCCAGTACTTC. Protein: CASTNMGETQYF.

The chain joins TRBV7-2 to TRBJ1-2, with unresolved D. This CDR3 has 13 residues. V was trimmed by 4 bases and J by 3 bases, leaving 9 bases between them. Germline lookup yields CDR1 SGHTA and CDR2 FQGNSA. The CDR3 reads CASSSGPDYGYTF. Here the CDR3 DNA reads TGTGCCAGCAGCTCCGGGCCCGACTATGGCTACACCTTC.